This T cell receptor beta chain was found in a study of metastatic and nonmetastatic thyroid tumors. Each patient came to thyroid surgery without any prior treatment (of any kind). This clone was found many times. One base away lies a much larger clone, so this may be a sequencing read error. The CDR3 runs to 15 residues. Germline CDR1 and CDR2: MDHEN and SYDVKM. With MiXCR, TCRdb reprocessed the PCR reads. The sample shows 30,000 to 35,000 clones, roughly 15% of them seen only once. The chain couples TRBV28 to TRBJ1-4, with D perhaps matching TRBD1 (5 bases). The receptor's source is a male donor with papillary thyroid cancer or a benign thyroid nodule (not recorded which). Some clones in this sample may be carry-over from other donors' samples. The specimen was blood. The CDR3 here is CASRAGSATNERLFF. The CDR3, as DNA: TGTGCCAGCAGGGCAGGGAGTGCAACTAATGAAAGACTGTTTTTT.